This T cell receptor beta chain was recovered during a study of T cells in localized non-small cell lung cancer. Study-wide findings and caveats: Appearing in adjacent lung were a median roughly 60 of the top 100 tumor clones. Heterogeneity within the tumor remains possible, as just one region underwent sequencing. Uninvolved adjacent lung showed the highest T cell clonality, exceeding tumor.

Repertoires were generated with immunoSEQ multiplex PCR, while TCRdb's copy carries only in-frame clones and drops some. The sample shows 20,000 or so clones, less than 95% of them seen only once. Trimming took 8 bases from V and 8 from J, leaving 15 bases between them. Germline CDR1 reads MNHEY; CDR2 reads SMNVEV (reference sequence). The CDR3 totals 12 residues. With regard to this clone: Its antigen is unknown.

The chain couples TRBV27 to TRBJ1-2, with D perhaps matching TRBD1 (5 bases). The sequence was obtained from a woman aged 35-70 years with stage I lung adenocarcinoma. The sample in question was peripheral blood, obtained before any cancer treatment. The CDR3 protein is CASGLQGRGYTF. Written as DNA, the CDR3 is TGTGCCAGCGGACTTCAGGGACGGGGCTACACCTTC.